A single sample is the source of the 7 T cell receptor beta chains below, sequenced in a study of shared clonotypes between healthy human individuals. Some clones are missing from TCRdb's copy, which holds only in-frame ones; the method was immunoSEQ multiplex PCR. The sample carries roughly 2,300,000 clones, around 90% recorded once. Sequencing was done on a sample of naive CD4+ T cells from PBMCs. Noted subset: CD45RA+ positively selected. The source of these receptors is a man aged 18 to 35 in good health. Some clones in this sample may be carry-over from other donors' samples.

The genes are TRBV11-2 and TRBJ1-2; 12 bases match TRBD1. The J segment lost 3 bases and the V segment lost 6 bases, leaving 14 bases of the junction unmatched. CDR1 is SGHAT, CDR2 FQNNGV, per germline. The CDR3 spans 18 residues. In DNA form, the CDR3 reads TGTGCCAGCAGGGGAACGGGACAGGGGGCCCAGATCGACTATGGCTACACCTTC. As protein: CASRGTGQGAQIDYGYTF.

This clone was detected once. The V and J genes are TRBV27 and TRBJ2-7; weak D call: TRBD2 (7 bases). The germline V gene encodes CDR1 MNHEY and CDR2 SMNVEV (reference sequence). The CDR3 covers 16 residues. Trimming cost V 5 bases and J 0 bases, with 17 bases left between them. The CDR3: CASSPAGAVDSYEQYF. The CDR3 DNA reads as TGTGCCAGCAGTCCTGCGGGGGCGGTTGACTCCTACGAGCAGTACTTC.

This clone was picked up one time. V gene TRBV18 combines with J gene TRBJ1-4; D is possibly TRBD1 (5 bases). Germline CDR1 reads KGHSH; CDR2 reads LQKENI. Trimming pared 1 base from V and 1 base from J, leaving 10 bases between. CDR3 length equals 16 residues. The DNA of the CDR3 is TGTGCCAGCTCACCACGGGACGCAGGAACTAATGAAAAACTGTTTTTT. It codes for CASSPRDAGTNEKLFF.

The V gene is TRBV5-4, the J gene TRBJ2-3; D tentatively reads TRBD1 or TRBD2 (5 bases each). Germline V gives CDR1 SGHNT, CDR2 YYREEE (reference sequence). V lost 7 bases and J lost 8, with 20 bases in between. This CDR3 contains 14 residues. The CDR3 here is CASLRDPDEPTQYF. In DNA, the CDR3 is TGTGCCAGCCTCCGGGACCCGGATGAGCCTACGCAGTATTTT.

The CDR3 coding sequence is TGTGCCAGCAGCGCCGGGACTGCAGAGAACCAGCCCCAGCATTTT. Its protein product is CASSAGTAENQPQHF. The gene calls are TRBV6-6 and TRBJ1-5; the D gene is possibly TRBD1 (5 bases). From germline, CDR1 is MNHNY and CDR2 SVGAGI (reference sequence). The CDR3 runs 15 residues. Trimming removed 6 bases at V and 7 bases at J, with 19 bases between.

The rearrangement links TRBV28 to TRBJ2-7; TRBD2 is a possible D gene (5 bases). CDR3 length equals 17 residues. CDR1 is MDHEN, CDR2 SYDVKM, per germline. V lost 3 bases, J lost 6 bases, and 24 bases lay in between. CDR3: CASSFQGRGFGESEQYF. The CDR3 nucleotides read TGTGCCAGCAGTTTTCAAGGCCGGGGTTTTGGTGAATCCGAGCAGTACTTC.

The chain employs TRBV7-3 and TRBJ2-2; maybe TRBD1 (5 bases). Trimming removed 1 base from V and 9 bases from J, with 9 bases in between. The CDR3 spans 13 residues. CDR1 is SGHTA and CDR2 is FQGTGA in the germline V gene. The CDR3 sequence: CASSLIRGRELFF. The CDR3 DNA reads TGTGCCAGCAGCTTAATTAGGGGCAGGGAGCTGTTTTTT.